This TCR beta chain was observed in a study of molecular identifiers for immune sequencing clone quantification. This CDR3 region has 13 residues. V was clipped by 3 bases and J by 4 bases, with 6 bases between them. TCRdb processed the PCR reads anew with MiXCR; each CDR3 protein has one entry. The data contain approximately 630,000 distinct CDR3 sequences, approximately 24% of them seen just once; the ten biggest clones take up about 0.84%. Sequencing was carried out using naive CD8+ T cells from blood, with Jurkat cell RNA spiked in. As to subset: FACS-sorted CD8+CD4-CCR7+CD45RA+ naive T cells. The TCR was taken from a human donor in good health. Some libraries in this study had Jurkat cell RNA spiked in. The rearrangement links TRBV12-3 or TRBV12-4 to TRBJ2-2; D is unclear. The CDR3: CASSFVGTGELFF. CDR3 in DNA: TGTGCCAGCAGTTTTGTGGGCACCGGGGAGCTGTTTTTT.